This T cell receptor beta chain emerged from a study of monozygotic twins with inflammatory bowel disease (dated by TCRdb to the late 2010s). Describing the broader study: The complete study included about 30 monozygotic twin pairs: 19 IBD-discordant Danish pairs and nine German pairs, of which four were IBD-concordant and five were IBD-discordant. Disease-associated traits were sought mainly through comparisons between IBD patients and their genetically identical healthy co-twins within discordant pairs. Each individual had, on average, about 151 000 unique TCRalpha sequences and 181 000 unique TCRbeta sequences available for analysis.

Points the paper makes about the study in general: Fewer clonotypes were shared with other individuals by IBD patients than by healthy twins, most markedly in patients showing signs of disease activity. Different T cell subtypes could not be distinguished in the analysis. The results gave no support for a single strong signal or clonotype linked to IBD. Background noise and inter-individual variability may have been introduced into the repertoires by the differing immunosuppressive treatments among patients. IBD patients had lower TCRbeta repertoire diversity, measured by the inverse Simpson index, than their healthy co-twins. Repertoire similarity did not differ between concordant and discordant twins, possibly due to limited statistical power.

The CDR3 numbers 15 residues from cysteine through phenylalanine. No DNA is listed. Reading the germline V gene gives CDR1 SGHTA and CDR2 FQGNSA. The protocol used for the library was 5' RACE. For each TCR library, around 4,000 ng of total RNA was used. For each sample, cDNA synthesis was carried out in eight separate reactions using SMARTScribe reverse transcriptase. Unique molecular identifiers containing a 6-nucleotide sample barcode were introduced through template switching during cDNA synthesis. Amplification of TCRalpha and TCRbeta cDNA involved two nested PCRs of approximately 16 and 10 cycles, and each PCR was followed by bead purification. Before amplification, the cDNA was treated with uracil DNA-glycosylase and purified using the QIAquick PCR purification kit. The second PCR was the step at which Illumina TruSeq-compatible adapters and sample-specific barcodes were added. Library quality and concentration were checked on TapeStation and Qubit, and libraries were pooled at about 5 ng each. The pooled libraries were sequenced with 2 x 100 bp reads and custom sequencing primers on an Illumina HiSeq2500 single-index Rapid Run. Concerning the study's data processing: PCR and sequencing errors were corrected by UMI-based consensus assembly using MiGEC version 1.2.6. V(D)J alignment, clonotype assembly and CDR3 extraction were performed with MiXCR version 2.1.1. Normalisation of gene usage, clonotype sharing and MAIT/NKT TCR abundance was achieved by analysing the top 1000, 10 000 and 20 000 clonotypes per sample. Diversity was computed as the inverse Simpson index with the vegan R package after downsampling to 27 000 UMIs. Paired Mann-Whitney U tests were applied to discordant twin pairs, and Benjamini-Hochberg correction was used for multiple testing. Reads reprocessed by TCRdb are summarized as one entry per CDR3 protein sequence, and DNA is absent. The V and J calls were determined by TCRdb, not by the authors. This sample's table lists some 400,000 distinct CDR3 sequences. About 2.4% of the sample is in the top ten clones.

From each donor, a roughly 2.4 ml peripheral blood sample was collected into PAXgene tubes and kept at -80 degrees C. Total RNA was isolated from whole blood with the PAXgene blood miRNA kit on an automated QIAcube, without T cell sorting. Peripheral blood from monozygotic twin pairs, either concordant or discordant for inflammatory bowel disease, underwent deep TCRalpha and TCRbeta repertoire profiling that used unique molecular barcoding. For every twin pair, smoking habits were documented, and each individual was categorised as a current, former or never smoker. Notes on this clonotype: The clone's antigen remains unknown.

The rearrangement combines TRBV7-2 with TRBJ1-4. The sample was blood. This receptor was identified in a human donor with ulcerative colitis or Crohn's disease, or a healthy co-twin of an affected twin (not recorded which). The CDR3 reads CASSPKVATNEKLFF. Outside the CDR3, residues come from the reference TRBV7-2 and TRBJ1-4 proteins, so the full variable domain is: GAGVSQSPSNKVTEKGKDVELRCDPISGHTALYWYRQSLGQGLEFLIYFQGNSAPDKSGLPSDRFSAERTGGSVSTLTIQRTQQEDSAVYLCASSPKVATNEKLFFGSGTQLSVL.